These 22 T cell receptor beta chains came from one sample sequenced in a study of blood T cell repertoires in COVID-19. The method was immunoSEQ multiplex PCR; TCRdb's version includes in-frame clones alone and lacks a portion of them. The table records more than 300,000 clones, 85% to 95% of them present only once. The sequenced sample was PBMCs or T cells enriched from blood (not recorded which). The receptors were sampled from a woman in her twenties or thirties who had been exposed to COVID-19.

CDR3 bases: TGTGCCAGCAGCTTATGGCCTACAGGGATGGAGACCCAGTACTTC. Protein product: CASSLWPTGMETQYF. The chain has TRBV7-9 and TRBJ2-5; possible D gene TRBD1, 6 bases. The CDR3 totals 15 residues. Trimming cost V 2 bases and J 5 bases, with 15 bases left between them. The germline V gene has CDR1 SEHNR and CDR2 FQNEAQ (reference sequence).

This chain connects TRBV7-8 to TRBJ1-6, with TRBD1 matching over 10 bases. Germline loops: CDR1 SGHVS, CDR2 FQNEAQ. The CDR3 covers 16 residues. V gave up 5 bases and J gave up 8 bases; unmatched junction bases: 9. The CDR3 region has the DNA TGTGCCAGCAGCGTCCGCCGGGACAGGGGCCATTCACCCCTCCACTTT. Residues: CASSVRRDRGHSPLHF.

The chain is built from TRBV7-3 and TRBJ2-7; 11 nucleotides agree with TRBD2. CDR3 length: 14 residues. CDR1 and CDR2 (germline): SGHTA, FQGTGA. V was clipped by 2 bases and J by 4 bases; unmatched bases: 1. The chain's CDR3 is CASSLLAGGYEQYF. In DNA, the CDR3 is TGTGCCAGCAGCTTACTAGCGGGGGGTTACGAGCAGTACTTC.

The V gene is TRBV9, the J gene TRBJ2-2; 9 bases match TRBD2. The CDR3 runs 15 residues. CDR1 is SGDLS, CDR2 YYNGEE, per germline. V shed 5 bases, J shed 6 bases, and the junction held 8 bases outside the gene matches. CDR3 amino acids: CASRRAGGSAGELFF. Here the CDR3 DNA reads TGTGCCAGCAGGCGAGCGGGGGGTTCGGCCGGGGAGCTGTTTTTT.

This chain connects TRBV5-6 to TRBJ1-5; possibly TRBD1 for D (5 bases). CDR1 and CDR2 (germline): SGHDT, YYEEEE. With 1 base removed from V and 5 bases from J, the gap between germline ends came to 10 bases. This CDR3 spans 14 amino acids. The CDR3, as DNA: TGTGCCAGCAGCTTGAGGGGAATCGATCAGCCCCAGCATTTT. Amino acid sequence: CASSLRGIDQPQHF.

The chain uses TRBV4-2 and TRBJ1-5; 9 bases align to TRBD1. The CDR3 is 16 amino acids. V gave up 1 base and J gave up 4 bases; unmatched junction bases: 5. Germline loops: CDR1 LGHNA, CDR2 YNFKEQ. Here the CDR3 DNA reads TGTGCCAGCAGCCAAGCCTCCGGGACAGGGAATCAGCCCCAGCATTTT. Its translation is CASSQASGTGNQPQHF.

This chain links TRBV11-2 with TRBJ2-6; tentatively, D is TRBD1 (5 bases). Germline CDR1 is SGHAT and CDR2 is FQNNGV. With 6 bases removed from V and 4 bases from J, the gap between germline ends came to 22 bases. The CDR3 runs to 18 residues. CDR3 in amino acids: CASSSYRSNSSGANVLTF. In nucleotides, the CDR3 is TGTGCCAGCAGTTCTTACAGGAGTAACTCCTCCGGGGCCAACGTCCTGACTTTC.

The V gene is TRBV5-5, the J gene TRBJ1-4; no firm D call. Looked up from germline, CDR1 is SGHKS and CDR2 is YYEKEE (reference sequence). With 2 bases removed from V and 0 bases from J, the gap between germline ends came to 20 bases. The CDR3 loop spans 19 amino acids. CDR3 sequence (DNA): TGTGCCAGCAGCTTCCGGACTCAGTCAATGGTCTCAACTAATGAAAAACTGTTTTTT. Encoded protein: CASSFRTQSMVSTNEKLFF.

The V and J genes are TRBV27 and TRBJ2-7, with D tentatively TRBD2 (5 bases). Germline CDR1 is MNHEY and CDR2 is SMNVEV (reference sequence). V was pared by 2 bases and J by 4 bases, with 12 bases between. The CDR3 length is 14 residues. The CDR3 loop reads CASSLSFSGYEQYF. The CDR3 DNA is TGTGCCAGCAGTTTAAGCTTTTCGGGGTACGAGCAGTACTTC.

This chain connects TRBV5-1 to TRBJ2-1; 9 bases fit TRBD2. There are 16 residues in the CDR3. Germline lookup yields CDR1 SGHRS and CDR2 YFSETQ. V lost 4 bases and J lost 2; bases outside the gene matches: 7. The CDR3 is CASSLNLAGPYNEQFF. The CDR3, as DNA: TGCGCCAGCAGCCTGAACCTAGCGGGGCCCTACAATGAGCAGTTCTTC.

The genes are TRBV6-5 and TRBJ2-2, with a tentative D call TRBD2 (6 bases). The germline V gene has CDR1 MNHEY and CDR2 SVGAGI. The CDR3 runs to 16 residues. V lost 2 bases and J lost 3, with 13 bases in between. CDR3 DNA sequence: TGTGCCAGCAGTTACCCCCAGGGCGGGGACACCGGGGAGCTGTTTTTT. Translation: CASSYPQGGDTGELFF.

This clone has a handful of counts. The chain employs TRBV5-5 and TRBJ2-3; D perhaps matches TRBD1 (6 bases). The CDR3 has 15 amino acids. V lost 2 bases to trimming and J lost 2 bases, with 12 bases between them. The germline V gene has CDR1 SGHKS and CDR2 YYEKEE (reference sequence). In DNA form, the CDR3 reads TGTGCCAGCAGCTTCGGACAGACCACCACAGATACGCAGTATTTT. Translated: CASSFGQTTTDTQYF.

This chain uses TRBV5-1 with TRBJ1-6; D uncertain. Trimming took off 0 bases at V and 7 bases at J, with 11 bases between the two ends. Germline CDR1 is SGHRS and CDR2 is YFSETQ. The CDR3 covers 15 residues. The CDR3 sequence is CASSLDPLGNSPLHF. The CDR3, as DNA: TGCGCCAGCAGCTTGGACCCTCTTGGCAATTCACCCCTCCACTTT. The entire variable domain, with the rest obtained from reference TRBV5-1 and TRBJ1-6, is as follows: KAGVTQTPRYLIKTRGQQVTLSCSPISGHRSVSWYQQTPGQGLQFLFEYFSETQRNKGNFPGRFSGRQFSNSRSEMNVSTLELGDSALYLCASSLDPLGNSPLHFGNGTRLTVT.

The chain combines TRBV10-3 with TRBJ2-7; the match to TRBD1 covers 9 bases. This CDR3 comprises 18 residues. Germline V gene sequence: CDR1 ENHRY, CDR2 SYGVKD. V lost 0 bases and J lost 1; bases outside the gene matches: 10. The DNA for the CDR3 is TGTGCCATCAGTGAGTCGTCTGGGGACAGGGCCCGGTCCTACGAGCAGTACTTC. Its translation is CAISESSGDRARSYEQYF.

The chain couples TRBV3-1 (or the pseudogene TRBV3-2) to TRBJ1-1; D remains unclear. Germline V gives CDR1 LGHDT, CDR2 YNNKEL (reference sequence). This CDR3 comprises 13 residues. The V end lost 4 bases, the J end lost 3 bases, and 9 bases lay between the germline ends. The CDR3 bases are TGTGCCAGCAGCCGCCTGAGTTACACTGAAGCTTTCTTT. Protein: CASSRLSYTEAFF.

This clone was seen a few times. This chain uses TRBV19 with TRBJ2-2, with 11 bases fitting TRBD1. CDR1 is LNHDA and CDR2 is SQIVND in the germline V gene (reference sequence). J was trimmed by 2 bases and V by 5 bases; bases with no gene match: 1. There are 15 residues in the CDR3. The CDR3 sequence: CASSWTGGNTGELFF. CDR3 coding DNA: TGTGCCAGTAGTTGGACAGGGGGCAACACCGGGGAGCTGTTTTTT. The full variable domain, rest sourced from reference TRBV19 and TRBJ2-2, is DGGITQSPKYLFRKEGQNVTLSCEQNLNHDAMYWYRQDPGQGLRLIYYSQIVNDFQKGDIAEGYSVSREKKESFPLTVTSAQKNPTAFYLCASSWTGGNTGELFFGEGSRLTVL.

This clone was found once. The chain employs TRBV6-5 and TRBJ2-7, with 12 nucleotides matching TRBD2. The CDR3 is 16 amino acids. V was clipped by 2 bases and J by 7 bases; unmatched bases: 9. CDR1 MNHEY and CDR2 SVGAGI come from the germline V gene. CDR3 protein: CASSYGASGGAYEQYF. CDR3 in DNA: TGTGCCAGCAGTTACGGGGCTAGCGGGGGGGCATATGAGCAGTACTTC.

J is TRBJ1-2 and V is TRBV2; D unclear. Trimming left V 3 bases short and J 2 bases short, with 7 bases between. CDR3 length: 13 amino acids. The germline V gene encodes CDR1 SNHLY and CDR2 FYNNEI. DNA of the CDR3: TGTGCCAGCAGTGACAGAGGGAACTATGGCTACACCTTC. Its translation: CASSDRGNYGYTF. The full variable domain, completed using reference TRBV2 and TRBJ1-2, is EPEVTQTPSHQVTQMGQEVILRCVPISNHLYFYWYRQILGQKVEFLVSFYNNEISEKSEIFDDQFSVERPDGSNFTLKIRSTKLEDSAMYFCASSDRGNYGYTFGSGTRLTVV.

The rearrangement joins TRBV18 to TRBJ1-1; a possible D gene is TRBD1 (5 bases). CDR3 length: 14 amino acids. Deletions cut 2 bases from V and 5 bases from J, with 12 bases between. Germline CDR1 reads KGHSH; CDR2 reads LQKENI. For the CDR3, the DNA is TGTGCCAGCTCACCAATGCAGGGAGGAACTGAAGCTTTCTTT. Amino acid sequence: CASSPMQGGTEAFF.

The V and J genes are TRBV5-4 and TRBJ1-1; tentatively, D is TRBD1 (6 bases). V was trimmed by 4 bases and J by 3 bases, leaving 16 bases between them. Germline CDR1 reads SGHNT; CDR2 reads YYREEE (reference sequence). The CDR3 is 15 amino acids. The CDR3 reads CASSLLPQGDTEAFF. DNA of the CDR3: TGTGCCAGCAGCCTGCTCCCACAGGGTGACACTGAAGCTTTCTTT.

The chain has TRBV5-3 and TRBJ2-7, with 9 bases lining up with TRBD1. TRBV5-3 is marked as an open reading frame, function uncertain. With 0 bases clipped from V and 5 bases from J, the junction kept 3 bases outside the gene matches. CDR3 length: 14 residues. The CDR3, as DNA: TGTGCCAGAAGCTTGGTAGGGGACAGGGACGAGCAGTACTTC. It yields the protein CARSLVGDRDEQYF.

This rearrangement joins TRBV6-2 or TRBV6-3 to TRBJ2-7, with TRBD2 matching 12 bases. The CDR3 totals 17 residues. Germline assignment: CDR1 MNHEY and CDR2 SVGEGT. Germline trimming cut 2 bases from V and 0 bases from J; bases unmatched to any gene: 5. The CDR3 is CASSYRLAGGSSYEQYF. The DNA of the CDR3 is TGTGCCAGCAGTTACCGTCTAGCGGGGGGGAGCTCCTACGAGCAGTACTTC.